Following are 4 T cell receptor beta chains from one sample sequenced in a study of cytomegalovirus exposure and HLA in healthy donors. 60 Vbeta and 13 Jbeta primers were used in PCR. Sequencing was performed with immunoSEQ multiplex PCR; in TCRdb, only in-frame clones are kept and a portion is missing. The sample shows about 110,000 clones, about 73% of them seen only once. The sequencing input was PBMCs. The receptors were sampled from a woman aged 25-40 years in good health and CMV-seronegative.

V is TRBV28 and J is TRBJ1-1; 7 positions match TRBD1. Germline V gene data show CDR1 as MDHEN and CDR2 as SYDVKM. V shed 5 bases and J 3 bases; nucleotides not matched to a gene: 9. The CDR3 loop spans 15 amino acids. The CDR3 loop is CASSAQGWWDTEAFF. The CDR3, as DNA: TGTGCCAGCAGTGCACAGGGGTGGTGGGACACTGAAGCTTTCTTT.

The chain is built from TRBV7-2 and TRBJ2-2; tentatively, D is TRBD1 (6 bases). Germline lookup yields CDR1 SGHTA and CDR2 FQGNSA. The CDR3 totals 15 residues. The V end was cut by 5 bases, the J end by 7 bases, with 17 bases between. The CDR3 reads CASSLLQGMNGELFF. The CDR3 DNA follows: TGTGCCAGCAGCCTATTACAGGGAATGAACGGGGAGCTGTTTTTT.

This chain uses TRBV9 with TRBJ1-2; D perhaps matches TRBD1 (5 bases). This CDR3 has 15 amino acids. The germline gives CDR1 SGDLS, CDR2 YYNGEE. Trimming stripped 0 bases from V and 2 bases from J, with 11 bases between. The DNA for the CDR3 is TGTGCCAGCAGCGTAGATGTAGGGGTCAACTATGGCTACACCTTC. As protein: CASSVDVGVNYGYTF.

Only one count was recorded for this clone. This sequence joins TRBV28 and TRBJ1-1; perhaps TRBD1 as D (6 bases). This CDR3 comprises 15 residues. Germline V lookup: CDR1 MDHEN, CDR2 SYDVKM. V lost 5 bases and J 4 bases, leaving 17 bases between the germline ends. The CDR3 DNA reads TGTGCCAGCAGTCCCCCAACAGGGTATCCCACTGAAGCTTTCTTT. This sequence encodes CASSPPTGYPTEAFF.